A single sample is the source of the 7 T cell receptor beta chains below, sequenced in a study of T cell clonality in common variable immunodeficiency. Generated by immunoSEQ multiplex PCR, the TCRdb table keeps only in-frame clones and is missing some. The repertoire shows around 47,000 clones, none seen only once; the top ten take around 0.7%. Source material: peripheral blood mononuclear cells. The receptors come from a person aged 18 to 75 in good health.

This clone was observed at least ten times. The read is 3 residues too short to cover the CDR3 end, so that end is filled in from the germline J gene. J is TRBJ1-2 and V is TRBV19, with TRBD1 matching over 7 bases. The CDR3 contains 15 residues. The trim removed 2 bases at V and 3 bases at J, leaving 6 bases unmatched. Germline CDR1 and CDR2: LNHDA and SQIVND (reference sequence). CDR3 in amino acids: CASSIQGGGYYGYTF. Incomplete CDR3 DNA: TGTGCCAGTAGTATACAAGGGGGCGGCTACTATGGC.

In this sample, this clone turned up many times. The read stops 3 residues short of the end of the CDR3; the missing end is completed from the germline J gene. The gene calls are TRBV6-2 or TRBV6-3 and TRBJ2-5; TRBD2 matches at 11 bases. The CDR3 extends over 16 amino acids. Germline trimming cut 6 bases from V and 0 bases from J; bases unmatched to any gene: 6. CDR1 is MNHEY and CDR2 is SVGEGT in the germline V gene. CDR3 loop: CASRKRLAGYQETQYF. The part of the CDR3 DNA that was read is TGTGCCAGCAGAAAAAGACTAGCGGGGTACCAAGAGACC.

The table lists this clone with many counts. The read gets to within 3 residues of the CDR3 end, and the germline J gene fills in the rest. This chain links TRBV7-6 with TRBJ2-1, with D maybe TRBD1 (5 bases). CDR1 is SGHVS and CDR2 is FNYEAQ in the germline V gene. The CDR3 is 15 amino acids. V was pared by 5 bases and J by 1 base, with 12 bases between. Partial CDR3 DNA: TGTGCCAGCAGCCCAAGGACAAATTCCTACAATGAG. As protein: CASSPRTNSYNE. Given in full, the CDR3 is CASSPRTNSYNEQFF.

This clone was seen ten or more times. The CDR3 extends 3 residues past the end of the read, so its final part is completed from the germline J gene. The rearrangement links TRBV11-2 to TRBJ1-6, with a possible D match to TRBD1 (6 bases). The V end was cut by 3 bases, the J end by 9 bases, with 12 bases between. Germline values: CDR1 SGHAT, CDR2 FQNNGV. The CDR3 extends over 14 amino acids. CDR3 sequence: CASSFDRMGSPLHF. CDR3 bases read: TGTGCCAGCAGCTTCGACAGGATGGGTTCACCC.

This clone was recorded at least ten times. The CDR3 DNA, read in part, is TGTGCCAGTAGTATGCGGCAGGGCGGGGGGGAGACC. It yields the protein CASSMRQGGGET. From start to end, the CDR3 is CASSMRQGGGETQYF. The genes are TRBV19 and TRBJ2-5; 8 bases map to TRBD2. The read comes to an end 3 residues before the CDR3 does, leaving the germline J gene to fill in the end. There are 15 residues in the CDR3. Germline V gene lookup returns CDR1 LNHDA and CDR2 SQIVND (reference sequence). The ends lost 3 bases at V and 5 bases at J; junction bases unmatched: 8.

Ten or more counts support this clone. From the germline J gene comes the end of the CDR3, since the read stops 3 residues before it. The V call is TRBV14, the J call TRBJ2-5, with 10 bases aligning to TRBD2. This CDR3 spans 17 amino acids. Germline V lookup: CDR1 SGHDN, CDR2 FVKESK. The J segment lost 5 bases and the V segment lost 0 bases, leaving 9 bases of the junction unmatched. CDR3: CASSQEERAGGPETQYF. The part of the CDR3 DNA that was read is TGTGCCAGCAGCCAAGAAGAACGAGCGGGGGGGCCGGAGACC. The full variable domain, its missing parts supplied by reference TRBV14 and TRBJ2-5, is EAGVTQFPSHSVIEKGQTVTLRCDPISGHDNLYWYRRVMGKEIKFLLHFVKESKQDESGMPNNRFLAERTGGTYSTLKVQPAELEDSGVYFCASSQEERAGGPETQYFGPGTRLLVL.

This clone was found many times. The read ends 3 residues early relative to the CDR3; the germline J gene fills the gap. This chain links TRBV7-9 with TRBJ2-1; TRBD2 agrees at 14 bases. Germline CDR1 reads SEHNR; CDR2 reads FQNEAQ (reference sequence). The CDR3 sequence is 15 residues long. The V segment lost 5 bases and the J segment 8 bases; nucleotides outside the gene matches: 5. The sequenced CDR3 bases are TGTGCCAGCAGCCCGACTAGCGGGAGGGCATATGAG. It encodes CASSPTSGRAYE. The whole CDR3 reads CASSPTSGRAYEQFF.